This TCR beta chain was identified during a study of regulatory T cells in long-lasting Graves disease. General observations from the study: Sampling was limited to peripheral blood rather than thyroid tissue.

V lost 9 bases, J lost 2 bases, and 16 bases lay in between. The CDR3 sequence is 14 residues long. Germline V gene data show CDR1 as MDHEN and CDR2 as SYDVKM. This clonotype was observed many times. The antigen is unknown. The sample's time point: newly diagnosed GD, antithyroid drugs for less than 3 months. The TCR library was prepared using RNA isolated from PBMCs. The TCR beta library used iRepertoire HTBI primers with Arm-PCR amplification of CDR3. TCRdb passed the multiplex PCR reads through MiXCR, listing each CDR3 protein once. The profile shows 500,000 or so distinct CDR3 sequences, 14% of them singletons. This sample was also put to use in a study of T cells in Graves' hyperthyroidism and ophthalmopathy. That source notes: A median around 6.4 months before onset, the model predicted ophthalmopathy.

The receptor's source is a woman aged 50 to 60 with Graves disease. The sample was peripheral blood mononuclear cells (PBMCs), taken at new diagnosis, from a patient treated with antithyroid drugs. This chain joins TRBV28 and TRBJ2-5; either TRBD1 or TRBD2 may fit D (5 bases each). The CDR3 nucleotides read TGTGCCAGTTACCGAACCGGGGCTCAAGAGACCCAGTACTTC. Protein product: CASYRTGAQETQYF.